Detailed here is one T cell receptor beta chain. Profiling relied on immunoSEQ multiplex PCR, and the TCRdb table lists in-frame clones only, not all of them. The sample has fewer than 250,000 clones; approximately 89% are singletons. Unmatched junction bases numbered 10, after V lost 5 bases and J lost 4 bases. CDR1 SGHTA and CDR2 FQGNSA come from the germline V gene. The CDR3 length is 15 residues. This record comes from a study of blood T cell repertoires in COVID-19. This sequence was found in a woman aged 40 to 49 with acute or convalescent COVID-19. Sequencing input: peripheral blood. V usage is TRBV7-2 and J usage is TRBJ1-2, with 7 nucleotides matching TRBD1. CDR3 sequence reads: CASSPPGQNRYGYTF. The DNA of the CDR3 is TGTGCCAGCAGCCCCCCGGGACAGAATCGCTATGGCTACACCTTC.